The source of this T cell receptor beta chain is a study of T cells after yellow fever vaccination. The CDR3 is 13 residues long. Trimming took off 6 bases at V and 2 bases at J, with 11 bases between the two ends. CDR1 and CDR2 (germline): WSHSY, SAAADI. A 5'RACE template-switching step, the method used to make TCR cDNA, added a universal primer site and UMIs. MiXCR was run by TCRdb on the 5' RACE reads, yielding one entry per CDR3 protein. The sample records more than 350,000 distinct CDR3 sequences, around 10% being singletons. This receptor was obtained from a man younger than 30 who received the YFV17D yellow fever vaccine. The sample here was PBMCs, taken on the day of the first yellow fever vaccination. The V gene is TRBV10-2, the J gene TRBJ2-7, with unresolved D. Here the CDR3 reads CASRQLNTYEQYF. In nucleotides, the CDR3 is TGCGCCAGCAGACAACTTAACACCTACGAGCAGTACTTC.